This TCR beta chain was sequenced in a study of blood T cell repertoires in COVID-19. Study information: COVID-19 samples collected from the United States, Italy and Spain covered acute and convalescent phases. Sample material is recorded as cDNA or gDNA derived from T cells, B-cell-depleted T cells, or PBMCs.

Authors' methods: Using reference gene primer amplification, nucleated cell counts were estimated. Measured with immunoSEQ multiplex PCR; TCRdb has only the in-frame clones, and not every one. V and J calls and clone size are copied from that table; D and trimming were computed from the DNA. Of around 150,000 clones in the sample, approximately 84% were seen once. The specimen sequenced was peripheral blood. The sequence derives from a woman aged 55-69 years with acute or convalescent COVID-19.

CDR3 coding DNA: TGCGCCAGCAGCCCCTGGGGACAGACCTATGGCTACACCTTC. Its protein product is CASSPWGQTYGYTF. The V gene is TRBV4-1, the J gene TRBJ1-2; 7 positions match TRBD1. CDR1 MGHRA and CDR2 YSYEKL come from the germline V gene. V trimming: 4 bases; J trimming: 4 bases; junction bases outside the gene matches: 6. The CDR3 totals 14 residues.